One sample yielded the 7 T cell receptor beta chains listed below, sequenced in a study of blood T cell repertoires in COVID-19. Here immunoSEQ multiplex PCR was the method, and the copy in TCRdb shows in-frame clones only, minus some. This table holds about 260,000 clones, about 85% found once. Sequencing was done on a sample of PBMCs or T cells enriched from blood (not recorded which). These receptors all stem from a woman in her 50s who had recovered from COVID-19.

V usage is TRBV2 and J usage is TRBJ1-5, with D tentatively TRBD1 (5 bases). Per the germline V gene, CDR1 is SNHLY and CDR2 is FYNNEI. This CDR3 comprises 14 residues. V lost 1 base, J lost 3 bases, and 7 bases lay in between. Here the CDR3 reads CASSEGRANQPQHF. In DNA, the CDR3 is TGTGCCAGCAGTGAAGGCAGGGCCAATCAGCCCCAGCATTTT. Drawing the rest from reference TRBV2 and TRBJ1-5, the complete variable domain is EPEVTQTPSHQVTQMGQEVILRCVPISNHLYFYWYRQILGQKVEFLVSFYNNEISEKSEIFDDQFSVERPDGSNFTLKIRSTKLEDSAMYFCASSEGRANQPQHFGDGTRLSIL.

The chain's CDR3 is CASSTRLAGRTETQYF. CDR3 bases: TGTGCCAGCAGCACCAGACTAGCGGGACGGACGGAGACCCAGTACTTC. The gene calls are TRBV7-9 and TRBJ2-5, with TRBD2 matching over 11 bases. The CDR3 has 16 residues. V gave up 5 bases and J gave up 5 bases; unmatched junction bases: 10. Per germline, CDR1 SEHNR and CDR2 FQNEAQ (reference sequence). The complete variable domain, with remaining parts taken from reference TRBV7-9 and TRBJ2-5, reads DTGVSQNPRHKITKRGQNVTFRCDPISEHNRLYWYRQTLGQGPEFLTYFQNEAQLEKSRLLSDRFSAERPKGSFSTLEIQRTEQGDSAMYLCASSTRLAGRTETQYFGPGTRLLVL.

The chain joins TRBV3-1 (or the pseudogene TRBV3-2) to TRBJ1-5, with D possibly TRBD1 on 6 matching bases. Germline CDR1 reads LGHDT; CDR2 reads YNNKEL (reference sequence). The V end lost 4 bases, the J end lost 2 bases, and 15 bases lay between the germline ends. This CDR3 has 16 residues. Here the CDR3 DNA reads TGTGCCAGCAGCCCCGGGACACTTCAGGGCAATCAGCCCCAGCATTTT. Translation gives CASSPGTLQGNQPQHF.

V usage is TRBV7-2 and J usage is TRBJ2-7; TRBD2 aligns across 8 bases. Losses at the gene ends were 2 bases for V and 4 bases for J; bases not matched to a gene: 4. The CDR3 spans 14 residues. Per germline, CDR1 SGHTA and CDR2 FQGNSA. The CDR3 reads CASSLKSGSYEQYF. The CDR3 DNA reads as TGTGCCAGCAGCTTAAAAAGCGGGAGTTACGAGCAGTACTTC.

Only one count was recorded for this clone. The V call is TRBV9, the J call TRBJ1-3, with TRBD1 matching 10 bases. Germline trimming cut 4 bases from V and 0 bases from J; bases unmatched to any gene: 4. Germline CDR1 is SGDLS and CDR2 is YYNGEE. The CDR3 consists of 16 residues. The CDR3: CASSIWDRGSGNTIYF. The CDR3 nucleotides are TGTGCCAGCAGCATTTGGGACAGGGGCTCTGGAAACACCATATATTTT.

This clone has just one count. The genes are TRBV18 and TRBJ2-2; 9 bases agree with TRBD1. The CDR3 has 15 amino acids. Trimming cost V 4 bases and J 6 bases; bases outside gene matches: 6. Per germline, CDR1 KGHSH and CDR2 LQKENI. CDR3 in amino acids: CASSQATGGAGELFF. The DNA of the CDR3 is TGTGCCAGCTCACAAGCGACAGGGGGTGCCGGGGAGCTGTTTTTT.

V is TRBV11-3 and J is TRBJ2-3; D is uncertain. The CDR3 contains 13 residues. The V end was cut by 2 bases, the J end by 6 bases, with 9 bases between. Germline loops: CDR1 SGHNT, CDR2 YENEEA. As DNA, the CDR3 is TGTGCCAGCAGCTTAAGGTTGAGGGATACGCAGTATTTT. It encodes CASSLRLRDTQYF.